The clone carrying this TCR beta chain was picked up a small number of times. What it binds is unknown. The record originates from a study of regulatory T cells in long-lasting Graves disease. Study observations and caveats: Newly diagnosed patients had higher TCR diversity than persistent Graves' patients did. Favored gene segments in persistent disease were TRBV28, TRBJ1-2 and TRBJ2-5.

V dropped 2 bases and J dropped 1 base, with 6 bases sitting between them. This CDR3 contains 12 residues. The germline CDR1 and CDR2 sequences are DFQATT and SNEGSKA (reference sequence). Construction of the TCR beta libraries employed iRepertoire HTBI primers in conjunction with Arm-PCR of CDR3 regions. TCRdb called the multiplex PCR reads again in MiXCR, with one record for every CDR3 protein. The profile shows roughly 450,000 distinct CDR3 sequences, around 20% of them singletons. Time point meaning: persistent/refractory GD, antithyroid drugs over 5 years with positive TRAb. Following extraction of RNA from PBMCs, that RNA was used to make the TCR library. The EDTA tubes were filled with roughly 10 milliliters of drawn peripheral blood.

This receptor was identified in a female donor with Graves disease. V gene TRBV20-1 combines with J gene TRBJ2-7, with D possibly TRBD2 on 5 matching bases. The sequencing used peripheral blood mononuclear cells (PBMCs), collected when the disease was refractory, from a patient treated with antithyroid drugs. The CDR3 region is CSARRDSYEQYF. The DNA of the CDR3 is TGCAGTGCTAGACGGGATTCCTACGAGCAGTACTTC.